This TCR beta chain was identified during a study of blood T cell repertoires in COVID-19. At the level of the study: Samples representing acute and convalescent COVID-19 were sourced from the United States, Italy and Spain. Sources were T cells, B-cell-depleted T cells, or PBMCs; the material itself was cDNA or gDNA.

V shed 7 bases, J shed 5 bases, and the junction held 5 bases outside the gene matches. The CDR3 loop spans 13 amino acids. CDR1 is MDHEN and CDR2 is SYDVKM in the germline V gene. Authors' processing steps: How many nucleated cells were present was estimated from reference gene primer amplification. The protocol was immunoSEQ multiplex PCR, while the TCRdb copy is restricted to in-frame clones and leaves out a portion. The V and J calls and clone size were taken over from that table, and D and trimming were inferred from the DNA. The table records approximately 260,000 clones, approximately 84% of them present only once.

Sequencing was carried out using peripheral blood. This clonotype originated in a human donor in a cohort sampled during active COVID-19. V gene TRBV28 combines with J gene TRBJ2-5; 9 positions agree with TRBD1. This CDR3 reads CASNYRGRETQYF. The CDR3 DNA reads as TGTGCCAGCAATTACAGGGGGCGGGAGACCCAGTACTTC.